Presented here are 3 T cell receptor beta chains from one specimen sequenced in a study of a mutant IDH1 vaccine in newly diagnosed glioma. Their antigen targets remain unknown. Regarding time point: week 23, last vaccination. In the vaccine, a single dose held 300 ug of the mutant IDH1 20-mer peptide, along with topical imiquimod. The data were produced by immunoSEQ multiplex PCR, yet TCRdb's version contains in-frame clones alone and is incomplete. The repertoire holds just over 65,000 clones, with about 80% as singletons. The starting material was PBMCs, obtained from a glioma patient whose treatment included an IDH1 peptide vaccine. These TCRs come from a man aged 18 to 30 with glioma.

This clone was observed a handful of times. The CDR3 DNA sequence: TGTGCCAGCAGCTTGGCGCTGAGCACGGTCGATGAGCAGTTCTTC. This encodes CASSLALSTVDEQFF. The chain has TRBV5-4 and TRBJ2-1; no definite D call. Germline CDR1 is SGHNT and CDR2 is YYREEE (reference sequence). Trimming stripped 0 bases from V and 8 bases from J, with 15 bases between. CDR3 length equals 15 residues.

The chain employs TRBV19 and TRBJ1-1; D is unresolved. V lost 9 bases to trimming and J lost 4 bases, with 15 bases between them. This CDR3 has 13 residues. From germline, CDR1 is LNHDA and CDR2 SQIVND (reference sequence). CDR3 loop: CASHRRGSTEAFF. The CDR3 DNA reads TGTGCCAGCCATCGTCGCGGGAGCACTGAAGCTTTCTTT.

V usage is TRBV5-4 and J usage is TRBJ1-6; 7 positions match TRBD1. The germline CDR1 and CDR2 sequences are SGHNT and YYREEE (reference sequence). The CDR3 is 14 amino acids. With V trimmed by 0 bases and J by 9 bases, 3 bases remained unmatched. The CDR3 bases are TGTGCCAGCAGCTTGGACAGGGGATCTTCACCCCTCCACTTT. It specifies CASSLDRGSSPLHF.